This T cell receptor beta chain stems from a study of blood T cell repertoires in COVID-19. The wider study: The origin of the acute and convalescent COVID-19 samples was the United States, Italy and Spain. T cells, B-cell-depleted T cells, or PBMCs provided the cDNA or gDNA that served as material.

The germline V gene has CDR1 MGHDK and CDR2 SYGVNS. Unmatched junction bases numbered 9, after V lost 4 bases and J lost 3 bases. The CDR3 is made up of 15 amino acids. In the original analysis: Counts of nucleated cells, estimated from reference gene primer amplification, were obtained. TCRdb's copy holds only in-frame clones and misses some; the assay was immunoSEQ multiplex PCR. The V and J calls and clone size are taken from that table; D and trimming were inferred from the DNA. The profile shows roughly 150,000 clones, around 87% of them singletons. This TCR was recovered from a woman aged 55-69 years with active COVID-19. The chain links TRBV25-1 to TRBJ2-7, with 7 bases lining up with TRBD1. The material sequenced was peripheral blood. The CDR3 sequence: CASSGRSHRGYEQYF. CDR3 coding DNA: TGTGCCAGCAGTGGAAGATCACACAGGGGCTACGAGCAGTACTTC.